This T cell receptor beta chain appears in the sequencing data of a study of shared clonotypes between healthy human individuals. As regards this clone: The antigen is undetermined.

Replicate PCRs for sorted subsets used around 200 ng DNA; this equaled some 30,000 T cell genomes. Clones were sequenced by immunoSEQ multiplex PCR, and TCRdb holds only the in-frame ones, with some missing. The table lists about 650,000 clones, less than 97% of them singletons, with 0.095% to 0.12% in the top ten. Broader study findings: Having only a few donors restricted how much genetic and exposure-history diversity was captured. The study generally estimated greater richness for naive than memory subsets.

CDR3 length equals 19 residues. The germline CDR1 and CDR2 sequences are LNHDA and SQIVND (reference sequence). Trimming stripped 4 bases from V and 2 bases from J, with 27 bases between. CD45RO-negative, CCR7-positively selected cells formed the naive CD8 fraction, excluding terminally differentiated effector memory CD45RA+ cells. Donors included only healthy HIV-negative adults lacking recent acute infections or vaccinations. The sample consisted of naive CD8+ T cells sorted from blood. The receptor's source is a woman aged 25 to 39 in good health. V and J are TRBV19 and TRBJ2-7, with D maybe TRBD2 (5 bases). CDR3 sequence reads: CASSKLLPATTKQTYEQYF. CDR3 sequence (DNA): TGTGCCAGTAGTAAACTACTCCCCGCGACGACTAAACAAACCTACGAGCAGTACTTC. The full variable domain, rest sourced from reference TRBV19 and TRBJ2-7, is DGGITQSPKYLFRKEGQNVTLSCEQNLNHDAMYWYRQDPGQGLRLIYYSQIVNDFQKGDIAEGYSVSREKKESFPLTVTSAQKNPTAFYLCASSKLLPATTKQTYEQYFGPGTRLTVT.